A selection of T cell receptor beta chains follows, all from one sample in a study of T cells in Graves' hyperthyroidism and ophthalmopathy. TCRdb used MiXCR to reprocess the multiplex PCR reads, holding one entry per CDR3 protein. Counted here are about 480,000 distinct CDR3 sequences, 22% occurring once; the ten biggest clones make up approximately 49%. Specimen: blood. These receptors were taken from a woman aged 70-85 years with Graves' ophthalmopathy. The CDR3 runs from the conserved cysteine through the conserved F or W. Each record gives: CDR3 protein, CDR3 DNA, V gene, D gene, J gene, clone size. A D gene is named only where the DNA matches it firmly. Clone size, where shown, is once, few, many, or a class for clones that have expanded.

cdr3_aa: CSASLGGPTEAFF
cdr3_nt: TGCAGTGCTAGTTTGGGTGGCCCCACTGAAGCTTTCTTT
v_call: TRBV20-1
d_call: NA
j_call: TRBJ1-1
clone_size: NA

cdr3_aa: CASSTTAYGYTF
cdr3_nt: TGTGCCAGTAGTACTACAGCCTATGGCTACACCTTC
v_call: TRBV19
d_call: NA
j_call: TRBJ1-2
clone_size: NA

cdr3_aa: CASSQDRRAFF
cdr3_nt: TGTGCCAGCAGCCAAGATCGTCGAGCTTTCTTT
v_call: TRBV3-1
d_call: NA
j_call: TRBJ1-1
clone_size: few

cdr3_aa: CASKGRLAESDTQYF
cdr3_nt: TGTGCCAGCAAGGGGCGGCTAGCGGAGTCAGATACGCAGTATTTT
v_call: TRBV27
d_call: TRBD2
j_call: TRBJ2-3
clone_size: NA

cdr3_aa: CASAFGGGPYEQYF
cdr3_nt: TGTGCTAGTGCTTTCGGAGGGGGCCCCTACGAGCAGTACTTC
v_call: TRBV12-5
d_call: NA
j_call: TRBJ2-7
clone_size: many

cdr3_aa: CASSIWAGGTTEAFF
cdr3_nt: TGTGCCAGTAGTATATGGGCAGGGGGAACGACTGAAGCTTTCTTT
v_call: TRBV19
d_call: TRBD1
j_call: TRBJ1-1
clone_size: few

cdr3_aa: CASRVDRVGNQPQHF
cdr3_nt: TGTGCCAGCAGGGTAGACAGGGTCGGCAATCAGCCCCAGCATTTT
v_call: TRBV2
d_call: TRBD1
j_call: TRBJ1-5
clone_size: many

cdr3_aa: CASSRRGMDVSGANVLTF
cdr3_nt: TGTGCCAGCAGCCGACGGGGCATGGATGTCTCTGGGGCCAACGTCCTGACTTTC
v_call: TRBV7-9
d_call: NA
j_call: TRBJ2-6
clone_size: NA

cdr3_aa: CASSYRTGFRGYTF
cdr3_nt: TGTGCCAGCAGCTACAGGACAGGGTTTCGAGGCTACACCTTC
v_call: TRBV7-8
d_call: TRBD1
j_call: TRBJ1-2
clone_size: few

cdr3_aa: CSVTRTGENTGAFF
cdr3_nt: TGCAGCGTTACAAGGACAGGGGAAAACACTGGAGCTTTCTTT
v_call: TRBV29-1
d_call: TRBD1
j_call: TRBJ1-1
clone_size: NA

cdr3_aa: CASSFGTLSYEQYF
cdr3_nt: TGCGCCAGCAGCTTTGGGACTCTCTCCTACGAGCAGTACTTC
v_call: TRBV5-1
d_call: NA
j_call: TRBJ2-7
clone_size: many

cdr3_aa: CSAGTGGTGGYEQYF
cdr3_nt: TGCAGTGCTGGTACAGGGGGCACAGGAGGCTACGAGCAGTACTTC
v_call: TRBV20-1
d_call: TRBD1
j_call: TRBJ2-7
clone_size: NA

cdr3_aa: CASSEYTGELFF
cdr3_nt: TGCGCCAGCAGCGAGTACACCGGGGAGCTGTTTTTT
v_call: TRBV5-1
d_call: NA
j_call: TRBJ2-2
clone_size: few

cdr3_aa: CASSRGTSGEQYF
cdr3_nt: TGCGCCAGCAGCCGAGGGACTAGCGGCGAGCAGTACTTC
v_call: TRBV5-1
d_call: TRBD2
j_call: TRBJ2-7
clone_size: many

cdr3_aa: CASSQGPAYGYTF
cdr3_nt: TGCGCCAGCAGCCAAGGACCTGCATATGGCTACACCTTC
v_call: TRBV4-1
d_call: NA
j_call: TRBJ1-2
clone_size: few

cdr3_aa: CASSSLKGAKGQPQHF
cdr3_nt: TGTGCCAGCAGTTCCCTAAAGGGGGCGAAAGGTCAGCCCCAGCATTTT
v_call: TRBV6-5
d_call: TRBD1
j_call: TRBJ1-5
clone_size: NA

cdr3_aa: CASSPRGGRRNEQFF
cdr3_nt: TGTGCCAGTAGTCCCCGGGGAGGAAGACGGAATGAGCAGTTCTTC
v_call: TRBV19
d_call: NA
j_call: TRBJ2-1
clone_size: NA

cdr3_aa: CASSLVGTEAFF
cdr3_nt: TGTGCCAGCAGTTTAGTGGGAACTGAAGCTTTCTTT
v_call: TRBV28
d_call: NA
j_call: TRBJ1-1
clone_size: many

cdr3_aa: CAWSVRRRANYGYTF
cdr3_nt: TGTGCCTGGAGTGTACGCCGGAGAGCTAACTATGGCTACACCTTC
v_call: TRBV30
d_call: NA
j_call: TRBJ1-2
clone_size: NA

cdr3_aa: CAWSPDRWDYGYTF
cdr3_nt: TGTGCCTGGAGTCCGGACCGCTGGGACTATGGCTACACCTTC
v_call: TRBV30
d_call: NA
j_call: TRBJ1-2
clone_size: few

cdr3_aa: CSVGYENRGYTF
cdr3_nt: TGCAGCGTTGGGTATGAGAATAGGGGCTACACCTTC
v_call: TRBV29-1
d_call: NA
j_call: TRBJ1-2
clone_size: NA

cdr3_aa: CASSEGLAREQYF
cdr3_nt: TGTGCCAGCAGCGAGGGACTAGCGCGCGAGCAGTACTTC
v_call: TRBV11-2
d_call: TRBD2
j_call: TRBJ2-7
clone_size: many

cdr3_aa: CASSQRTAYGYTF
cdr3_nt: TGTGCCAGCAGCCAAAGGACAGCTTATGGCTACACCTTC
v_call: TRBV3-1
d_call: NA
j_call: TRBJ1-2
clone_size: NA

cdr3_aa: CASTPGEGQENTGELFF
cdr3_nt: TGTGCCAGCACTCCCGGGGAGGGTCAGGAGAACACCGGGGAGCTGTTTTTT
v_call: TRBV6-1
d_call: TRBD2
j_call: TRBJ2-2
clone_size: few

cdr3_aa: CASEAGGSYEQYF
cdr3_nt: TGTGCTAGTGAGGCGGGAGGCTCTTACGAGCAGTACTTC
v_call: TRBV12-5
d_call: TRBD2
j_call: TRBJ2-7
clone_size: NA